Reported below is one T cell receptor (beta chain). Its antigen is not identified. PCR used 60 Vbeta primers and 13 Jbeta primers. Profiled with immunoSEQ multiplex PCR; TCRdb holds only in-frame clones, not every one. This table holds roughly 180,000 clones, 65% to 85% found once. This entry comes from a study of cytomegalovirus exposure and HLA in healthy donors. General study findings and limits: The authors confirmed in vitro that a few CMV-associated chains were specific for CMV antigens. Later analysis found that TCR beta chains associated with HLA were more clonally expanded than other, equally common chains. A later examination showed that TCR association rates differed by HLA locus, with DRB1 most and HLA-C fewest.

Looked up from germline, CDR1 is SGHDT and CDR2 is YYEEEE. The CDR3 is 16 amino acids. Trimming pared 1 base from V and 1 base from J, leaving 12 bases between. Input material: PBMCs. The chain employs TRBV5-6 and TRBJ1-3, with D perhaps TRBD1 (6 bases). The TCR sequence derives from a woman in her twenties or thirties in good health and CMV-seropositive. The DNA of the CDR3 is TGTGCCAGCAGCTTGAGGGACAACCTTTCTGGAAACACCATATATTTT. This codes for CASSLRDNLSGNTIYF.